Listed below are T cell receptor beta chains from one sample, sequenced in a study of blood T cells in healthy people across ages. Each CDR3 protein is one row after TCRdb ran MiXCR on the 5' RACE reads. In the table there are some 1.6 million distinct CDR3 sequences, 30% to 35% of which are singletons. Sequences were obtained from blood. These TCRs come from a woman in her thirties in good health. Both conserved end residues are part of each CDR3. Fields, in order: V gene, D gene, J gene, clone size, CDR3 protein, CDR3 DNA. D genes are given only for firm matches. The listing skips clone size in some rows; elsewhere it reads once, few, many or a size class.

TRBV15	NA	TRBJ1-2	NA	CATSRDSGTNYGYTF	TGTGCCACCAGCAGAGATTCAGGGACTAACTATGGCTACACCTTC
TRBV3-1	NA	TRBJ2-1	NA	CASSQARGSGANEQFF	TGTGCCAGCAGCCAGGCCCGAGGTAGCGGAGCAAATGAGCAGTTCTTC
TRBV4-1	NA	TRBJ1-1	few	CASSQELYIMNTEAFF	TGCGCCAGCAGCCAAGAGCTCTATATCATGAACACTGAAGCTTTCTTT
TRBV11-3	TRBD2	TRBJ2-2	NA	CASSLATSGGHANTGELFF	TGTGCCAGCAGCTTAGCGACTAGCGGGGGCCATGCGAACACCGGGGAGCTGTTTTTT
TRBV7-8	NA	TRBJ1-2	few	CASSQRTENYGYTF	TGTGCCAGCAGCCAGAGGACGGAGAACTATGGCTACACCTTC
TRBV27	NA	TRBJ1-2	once	CASSLSIGAGWNSGYTF	TGTGCCAGCAGTTTATCGATAGGCGCAGGGTGGAATTCAGGCTACACCTTC
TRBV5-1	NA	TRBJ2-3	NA	CASRYRFPSTDTQYF	TGCGCCAGCAGGTATCGCTTCCCTAGCACAGATACGCAGTATTTT
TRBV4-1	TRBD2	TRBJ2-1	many	CASSRKLAGASNEQFF	TGCGCCAGCAGCCGTAAACTAGCGGGAGCATCCAATGAGCAGTTCTTC
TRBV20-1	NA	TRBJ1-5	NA	CSASDRKVGQPQHF	TGCAGTGCTAGTGATCGGAAGGTTGGTCAGCCCCAGCATTTT
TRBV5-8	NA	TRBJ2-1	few	CASSSSPAVDSYNEQFF	TGTGCCAGCAGCTCTAGTCCAGCGGTTGATTCCTACAATGAGCAGTTCTTC
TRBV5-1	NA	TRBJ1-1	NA	CASSGGQMNTEAFF	TGCGCCAGCAGCGGCGGACAGATGAACACTGAAGCTTTCTTT
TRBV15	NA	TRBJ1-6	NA	CATSRDVSPLHF	TGTGCCACCAGCAGAGATGTTTCACCCCTCCACTTT
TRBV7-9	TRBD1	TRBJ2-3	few	CASSSRDSVIDTQYF	TGTGCCAGCAGCAGCCGGGACAGTGTCATAGATACGCAGTATTTT
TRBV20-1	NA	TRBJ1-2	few	CSARDPYREVSYGYTF	TGCAGTGCTAGAGATCCTTACAGGGAAGTTTCCTATGGCTACACCTTC
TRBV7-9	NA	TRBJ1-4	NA	CASSPLREREKLFF	TGTGCCAGCAGCCCTCTGAGGGAAAGAGAAAAACTGTTTTTT
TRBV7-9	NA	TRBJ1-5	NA	CASSLGDGQPQHF	TGTGCCAGCAGCTTAGGGGATGGACAGCCCCAGCATTTT
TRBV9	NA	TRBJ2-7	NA	CASSVDGLPDEQYF	TGTGCCAGCAGCGTAGATGGATTACCGGACGAGCAGTACTTC
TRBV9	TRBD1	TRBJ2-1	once	CASSVVDRTYNEQFF	TGTGCCAGCAGCGTAGTGGACAGGACATACAATGAGCAGTTCTTC
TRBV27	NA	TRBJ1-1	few	CASSSLGEGENTEAFF	TGTGCCAGCAGTTCCCTTGGGGAAGGGGAGAACACTGAAGCTTTCTTT
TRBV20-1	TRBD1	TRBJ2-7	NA	CSARNPGQGSSYEQYF	TGCAGTGCTAGAAACCCGGGACAGGGTAGCTCCTACGAGCAGTACTTC
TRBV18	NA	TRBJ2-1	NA	CASSHTRTGEAYNEQFF	TGTGCCAGCTCACACACACGTACAGGGGAGGCCTACAATGAGCAGTTCTTC
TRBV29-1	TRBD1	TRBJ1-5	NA	CSVMTGGEEQPQHF	TGCAGCGTGATGACAGGGGGCGAGGAACAGCCCCAGCATTTT
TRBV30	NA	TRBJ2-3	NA	CACGIGTDTQYF	TGTGCCTGTGGGATCGGCACAGATACGCAGTATTTT
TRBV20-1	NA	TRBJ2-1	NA	CSADLGPYNEQFF	TGCAGTGCTGACCTGGGGCCCTACAATGAGCAGTTCTTC
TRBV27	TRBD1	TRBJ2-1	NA	CAGSLWTGVNEQFF	TGTGCCGGCAGCCTTTGGACAGGGGTGAATGAGCAGTTCTTC
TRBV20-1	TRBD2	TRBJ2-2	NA	CSASSGLAGATNTGELFF	TGCAGTGCTAGTTCGGGACTAGCGGGGGCCACGAACACCGGGGAGCTGTTTTTT
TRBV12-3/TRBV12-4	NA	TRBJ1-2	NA	CASSPAGTSYYGYTF	TGTGCCAGCAGCCCCGCTGGGACCTCCTACTATGGCTACACCTTC
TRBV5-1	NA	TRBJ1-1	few	CASAMLPPGTEAFF	TGCGCCAGCGCTATGCTTCCTCCGGGGACTGAAGCTTTCTTT
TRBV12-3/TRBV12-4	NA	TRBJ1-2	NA	CASSSTPYGYTF	TGTGCCAGCAGTTCCACCCCCTATGGCTACACCTTC
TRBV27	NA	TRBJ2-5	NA	CASSNTQETQYF	TGTGCCAGCAGCAACACCCAAGAGACCCAGTACTTC
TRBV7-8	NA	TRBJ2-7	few	CASSFYSSYEQYF	TGTGCCAGCAGCTTCTACAGCTCCTACGAGCAGTACTTC
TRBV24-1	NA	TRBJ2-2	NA	CATSDSGTTDTGELFF	TGTGCCACCAGTGACTCCGGGACAACAGACACCGGGGAGCTGTTTTTT
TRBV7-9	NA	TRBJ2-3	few	CASSPLAGPGKDTQYF	TGTGCCAGCAGCCCCCTAGCCGGTCCCGGGAAAGATACGCAGTATTTT
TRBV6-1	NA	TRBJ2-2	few	CASSRGALKTGELFF	TGTGCCAGCAGTCGAGGGGCTTTGAAAACCGGGGAGCTGTTTTTT
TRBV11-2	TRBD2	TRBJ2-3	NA	CASSIQGGLGNTQYF	TGTGCCAGCAGCATCCAGGGAGGGTTAGGAAATACGCAGTATTTT
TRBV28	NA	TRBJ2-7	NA	CASSLVGKYEQYF	TGTGCCAGCAGTTTGGTAGGGAAATACGAGCAGTACTTC
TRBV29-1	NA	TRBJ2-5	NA	CSGEGGQEETRYF	TGCAGCGGGGAGGGGGGGCAGGAAGAGACCCGGTACTTC
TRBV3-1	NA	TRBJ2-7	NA	CASSHSANEQYF	TGTGCTAGCAGCCACAGCGCCAATGAGCAGTACTTC
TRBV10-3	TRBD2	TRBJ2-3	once	CAISWTSVAKDTQYF	TGTGCCATCAGTTGGACTAGCGTCGCCAAGGATACGCAGTATTTT
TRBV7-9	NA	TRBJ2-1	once	CASSSVAGTVNEQFF	TGTGCCAGCAGCTCAGTGGCGGGGACGGTGAATGAGCAGTTCTTC
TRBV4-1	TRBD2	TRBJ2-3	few	CASTPVVAGVNTDTQYF	TGCGCCAGCACACCGGTGGTAGCGGGGGTCAACACAGATACGCAGTATTTT
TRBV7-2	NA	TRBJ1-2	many	CASSQGWTGYGYTF	TGTGCCAGCAGCCAAGGGTGGACGGGCTATGGCTACACCTTC